These 14 T cell receptor beta chains were all obtained from the same sample, sequenced in a study of T cell changes during pregnancy in multiple sclerosis. The table came from immunoSEQ multiplex PCR; TCRdb's copy has only in-frame clones and leaves some out. The sample lists about 48,000 clones, approximately 88% occurring once. The sample consisted of CD4+ T cells from peripheral blood mononuclear cells, taken in the second trimester of pregnancy. These receptors originate from a female donor with multiple sclerosis, enrolled in a pregnancy study.

This sequence joins TRBV18 and TRBJ2-7; TRBD2 agrees at 10 bases. Germline V lookup: CDR1 KGHSH, CDR2 LQKENI. J lost 7 bases, V lost 6 bases, and 9 bases had no gene match. This CDR3 contains 14 residues. The CDR3 region is CASSSSGRTGEQYF. CDR3 in DNA: TGTGCCAGCTCCTCTAGCGGGAGAACCGGGGAGCAGTACTTC.

This rearrangement joins TRBV6-5 to TRBJ1-1; 7 bases match TRBD1. In germline, CDR1 is MNHEY, CDR2 SVGAGI. The CDR3 has 14 residues. The V and J ends lost 5 bases and 10 bases, in that order; junction bases with no gene match: 13. The CDR3 DNA reads as TGTGCCAGCAGTCCCGGGACAGACGAAGTACGAGCTTTCTTT. Protein sequence: CASSPGTDEVRAFF.

The genes are TRBV2 and TRBJ2-7, with 8 bases identical to TRBD1. The CDR3 is made up of 14 amino acids. Germline CDR1 SNHLY, CDR2 FYNNEI. V gave up 4 bases and J gave up 0 bases; unmatched junction bases: 2. The CDR3 bases are TGTGCCAGCAGTGCCAGGGGGCACTCCTACGAGCAGTACTTC. Protein sequence: CASSARGHSYEQYF.

The rearrangement joins TRBV5-1 to TRBJ2-3, with a tentative D call TRBD1 (6 bases). The germline V gene encodes CDR1 SGHRS and CDR2 YFSETQ. V dropped 7 bases and J dropped 5 bases, with 17 bases sitting between them. The CDR3 consists of 14 residues. CDR3 loop: CASGRGSTGDTQYF. For the CDR3, the DNA is TGCGCCAGCGGCCGGGGTTCGACAGGAGATACGCAGTATTTT.

The chain couples TRBV11-1 to TRBJ2-5, with 13 bases matching TRBD2. Germline CDR1 and CDR2: SGHAT and FQDESV (reference sequence). The junction had 7 bases not matched to a gene; V was cut back by 5 bases and J by 1 base. CDR3 size: 17 residues. The CDR3 sequence is CASSLRTSGSLQETQYF. Here the CDR3 DNA reads TGTGCCAGCAGCCTGCGGACTAGCGGGAGTCTCCAAGAGACCCAGTACTTC. Together with reference TRBV11-1 and TRBJ2-5, the CDR3 gives the full variable domain: EAEVAQSPRYKITEKSQAVAFWCDPISGHATLYWYRQILGQGPELLVQFQDESVVDDSQLPKDRFSAERLKGVDSTLKIQPAELGDSAMYLCASSLRTSGSLQETQYFGPGTRLLVL.

The chain combines TRBV7-2 with TRBJ2-1, with 9 bases lining up with TRBD1. The germline V gene has CDR1 SGHTA and CDR2 FQGNSA. After removal of 4 bases from V and 10 bases from J, the junction contained 11 bases not matched to a gene. CDR3 size: 15 residues. This CDR3 is CASSSTGQGHKEQFF. CDR3 bases: TGTGCCAGCAGCTCGACGGGACAGGGTCATAAGGAGCAGTTCTTC.

The chain joins TRBV2 to TRBJ2-7; D not certain. V gave up 6 bases and J gave up 6 bases, with 12 bases separating them. The CDR3 spans 12 residues. CDR1 and CDR2 from the germline V gene are SNHLY and FYNNEI. The CDR3 reads CASRVSKGEQYF. CDR3 nucleotides: TGTGCCAGCAGAGTTAGCAAAGGCGAGCAGTACTTC. Together with reference TRBV2 and TRBJ2-7, the CDR3 gives the full variable domain: EPEVTQTPSHQVTQMGQEVILRCVPISNHLYFYWYRQILGQKVEFLVSFYNNEISEKSEIFDDQFSVERPDGSNFTLKIRSTKLEDSAMYFCASRVSKGEQYFGPGTRLTVT.

The genes are TRBV5-1 and TRBJ2-1; TRBD2 aligns across 11 bases. This CDR3 spans 17 amino acids. CDR1 and CDR2 from the germline V gene are SGHRS and YFSETQ. Trimming cost V 0 bases and J 6 bases; bases outside gene matches: 8. CDR3: CASSLAGTSGTSNEQFF. The CDR3 DNA reads as TGCGCCAGCAGCTTGGCCGGGACTAGCGGCACTAGCAATGAGCAGTTCTTC.

CDR3 residues: CASKGAYEQYF. Here the CDR3 DNA reads TGTGCCAGCAAGGGGGCGTACGAGCAGTACTTC. The chain combines TRBV2 with TRBJ2-7; 7 nucleotides line up with TRBD1. J was trimmed by 4 bases and V by 7 bases; bases with no gene match: 1. CDR1 is SNHLY and CDR2 is FYNNEI in the germline V gene. The CDR3 is 11 amino acids.

This chain connects TRBV2 to TRBJ1-5, with D perhaps TRBD1 (5 bases). V shed 2 bases and J shed 7 bases, with 12 bases lying between them. The germline V gene encodes CDR1 SNHLY and CDR2 FYNNEI. The CDR3 length is 14 residues. For the CDR3, the DNA is TGTGCCAGCAGTGAACAGGGAGGGAGACAGCCCCAGCATTTT. This encodes CASSEQGGRQPQHF. Full variable domain (missing parts from reference TRBV2 and TRBJ1-5): EPEVTQTPSHQVTQMGQEVILRCVPISNHLYFYWYRQILGQKVEFLVSFYNNEISEKSEIFDDQFSVERPDGSNFTLKIRSTKLEDSAMYFCASSEQGGRQPQHFGDGTRLSIL.

This rearrangement joins TRBV30 to TRBJ2-2, with D perhaps matching TRBD1 (5 bases). The CDR3 totals 11 residues. CDR1 GTSNPN and CDR2 SVGIG come from the germline V gene (reference sequence). V shed 5 bases and J shed 7 bases, with 8 bases lying between them. This chain's CDR3 is CAWGAGGELFF. CDR3 coding DNA: TGTGCCTGGGGGGCCGGCGGGGAGCTGTTTTTT. The entire variable domain, with the rest obtained from reference TRBV30 and TRBJ2-2, is as follows: SQTIHQWPATLVQPVGSPLSLECTVEGTSNPNLYWYRQAAGRGLQLLFYSVGIGQISSEVPQNLSASRPQDRQFILSSKKLLLSDSGFYLCAWGAGGELFFGEGSRLTVL.

The chain combines TRBV7-2 with TRBJ1-3; the D is unclear. V shed 2 bases and J shed 0 bases, with 8 bases lying between them. The CDR3 totals 15 residues. Looked up from germline, CDR1 is SGHTA and CDR2 is FQGNSA. CDR3 region: CASSLQTSSGNTIYF. CDR3 bases: TGTGCCAGCAGCTTACAAACAAGCTCTGGAAACACCATATATTTT.

The V gene is TRBV6-6, the J gene TRBJ2-7; tentative D call: TRBD2 (5 bases). The CDR3 length is 14 residues. V lost 5 bases and J 4 bases, leaving 15 bases between the germline ends. Germline V gene lookup returns CDR1 MNHNY and CDR2 SVGAGI (reference sequence). In DNA, the CDR3 is TGTGCCAGCAGTAGCCCGGGAAGTATGTACGAGCAGTACTTC. It encodes CASSSPGSMYEQYF.

At least ten counts were recorded for this clone. The gene calls are TRBV11-2 and TRBJ2-6; no clear D. V was shortened by 2 bases and J by 1 base, with 6 bases between the two germline ends. Germline V CDR1 and CDR2: SGHAT, FQNNGV. The CDR3 sequence is 15 residues long. CDR3 residues: CASSLSVSGANVLTF. CDR3 bases: TGTGCCAGCAGCTTATCCGTTTCTGGGGCCAACGTCCTGACTTTC.